The 5 T cell receptor beta chains below were found in one sample sequenced in a study of neurological immune-mediated disorders. TCRdb ran MiXCR on the 5' RACE reads and lists one entry per CDR3 protein. The sample comprises 55,000 to 75,000 distinct CDR3 sequences, around 5.2% of which are singletons, and approximately 2.8% rests with the top ten. The sample consisted of PBMCs. The receptor source for this set is a woman under 40 with multiple sclerosis.

To note about this clonotype: At one boundary the junction diverges from the germline segment, which might be a read error. This chain links TRBV5-6 with TRBJ1-5, with 7 bases that match TRBD1. Looked up from germline, CDR1 is SGHDT and CDR2 is YYEEEE. The CDR3 runs 14 residues. The CDR3 loop is CASSKGQNNQPQNF. The CDR3 nucleotides are TGTGCCAGCAGCAAGGGACAGAACAATCAGCCCCAGAATTTT.

This clonotype was detected many times. CDR3 coding DNA: TGTGCCAGCGCGGTAGCTGGCAGAAATACTGGCTACACCTTC. Encoded protein: CASAVAGRNTGYTF. The gene calls are TRBV6-5 and TRBJ1-2; D uncertain. The CDR3 sequence is 14 residues long. V gave up 8 bases and J gave up 7 bases, with 20 bases separating them. The V gene's germline CDR1 is MNHEY and CDR2 SVGAGI.

This clonotype was seen more than once but under ten times. The chain has TRBV20-1 and TRBJ1-2; D remains ambiguous. The V end lost 0 bases, the J end lost 0 bases, and 11 bases lay between the germline ends. The germline CDR1 and CDR2 sequences are DFQATT and SNEGSKA (reference sequence). This CDR3 has 15 residues. CDR3 region: CSARETGKANYGYTF. In DNA form, the CDR3 reads TGCAGTGCTAGAGAAACCGGAAAGGCTAACTATGGCTACACCTTC.

There are many counts of this clonotype. The CDR3 DNA reads TGCGCCAGCAGTGAGGGGGGCAATCAGCCCCAGCATTTT. Translated, it gives CASSEGGNQPQHF. The chain carries TRBV5-1 and TRBJ1-5; D may be TRBD1 (6 bases). The length of the CDR3 is 13 residues. Deletions cut 5 bases from V and 2 bases from J, with 8 bases between. Germline lookup yields CDR1 SGHRS and CDR2 YFSETQ.

This clonotype was observed at least ten times. V gene TRBV20-1 combines with J gene TRBJ1-4; D remains ambiguous. Trimming took 5 bases from V and 0 from J, leaving 10 bases between them. This CDR3 spans 14 amino acids. The germline V gene has CDR1 DFQATT and CDR2 SNEGSKA (reference sequence). CDR3 amino acids: CSAPGSATNEKLFF. CDR3 bases: TGCAGTGCTCCTGGGAGCGCAACTAATGAAAAACTGTTTTTT.